This T cell receptor (beta chain) emerged from a study of post-analysis software for immune sequencing data. Looked up from germline, CDR1 is LGHNA and CDR2 is YSLEER. The germline V and J ends were trimmed by 0 bases and 0 bases, with 11 bases remaining between them. CDR3 length: 16 residues. With regard to this clonotype: Its antigen is currently unknown.

Study-level points and caveats: Comparison of patients with controls showed five TRBV segments more frequent in patients, TRBV5-6, TRBV5-1 and TRBV20-1 among them. There was significantly lower normalized Chao1 diversity in multiple sclerosis patients than in controls.

Included in the TCR beta cDNA libraries were unique molecular identifiers. MiXCR was run by TCRdb on the PCR reads, yielding one entry per CDR3 protein. The sample consists of hundreds of thousands of distinct CDR3 sequences, roughly 40% of them appearing once. Sequenced material: blood. The genes are TRBV4-3 and TRBJ1-1, with D unresolved. This receptor was taken from a girl aged 2 to 10 with multiple sclerosis. CDR3 protein: CASSQDPPDLNTEAFF. The CDR3 region has the DNA TGCGCCAGCAGCCAAGATCCCCCGGACCTGAACACTGAAGCTTTCTTT.